One and the same sample provided the 20 T cell receptor beta chains below, sequenced in a study of T cells in Graves' hyperthyroidism and ophthalmopathy. Amplification targeted TCR beta CDR3 regions from RNA transcripts. TCR CDR3 regions were first amplified by RT-PCR with HTBI primers. TCRdb used MiXCR to reprocess the multiplex PCR reads, holding one entry per CDR3 protein. The sample lists about 200,000 distinct CDR3 sequences, about 15% occurring once. The sequenced sample was blood. These receptors all stem from a man over 45 with Graves' hyperthyroidism.

This clonotype appeared many times. The chain carries TRBV6-2 or TRBV6-3 and TRBJ2-7, with 9 bases that match TRBD1. V lost 2 bases, J lost 2 bases, and 4 bases stayed unmatched. Germline V gives CDR1 MNHEY, CDR2 SVGEGT. The CDR3 totals 15 residues. CDR3 residues: CASSYGTGRPYEQYF. Written as DNA, the CDR3 is TGTGCCAGCAGTTACGGGACAGGGCGTCCCTACGAGCAGTACTTC.

This clonotype was detected only a few times. The rearrangement uses TRBV27 and TRBJ2-3; 7 nucleotides align to TRBD2. Germline CDR1 and CDR2: MNHEY and SMNVEV (reference sequence). This CDR3 spans 13 amino acids. Unmatched junction bases numbered 9, after V lost 5 bases and J lost 10 bases. CDR3 amino acids: CASSVYWGGAQYF. For the CDR3, the DNA is TGTGCCAGCAGTGTTTATTGGGGAGGGGCGCAGTATTTT.

This clonotype was detected ten times or more. The chain recombines TRBV7-9 with TRBJ1-2; the D is unclear. The CDR3 is 16 residues long. V was pared by 1 base and J by 8 bases, with 20 bases between. Germline V lookup: CDR1 SEHNR, CDR2 FQNEAQ (reference sequence). The CDR3: CASSLGSTPFKYGYTF. The CDR3 DNA sequence: TGTGCCAGCAGCTTAGGGTCGACCCCCTTTAAGTACGGCTACACCTTC.

This clonotype was recorded at least ten times. The chain carries TRBV28 and TRBJ2-7; the D gene could be TRBD1 or TRBD2 (7 bases each). CDR1 MDHEN and CDR2 SYDVKM come from the germline V gene. The CDR3 has 15 amino acids. V dropped 3 bases and J dropped 6 bases, with 18 bases sitting between them. The CDR3 protein is CASSFSGEGAPEQYF. The DNA of the CDR3 is TGTGCCAGCAGTTTCAGCGGGGAGGGGGCGCCCGAGCAGTACTTC.

This sequence joins TRBV28 and TRBJ1-2; possible D gene TRBD1, 6 bases. The CDR3 totals 12 residues. Germline loops: CDR1 MDHEN, CDR2 SYDVKM. The V and J ends lost 7 bases and 4 bases respectively, with 10 bases between them. In nucleotides, the CDR3 is TGTGCCAGCAAAGCGACAGGCTATGGCTACACCTTC. This encodes CASKATGYGYTF.

This clonotype was found many times. This rearrangement joins TRBV18 to TRBJ1-1; D may be TRBD1 (5 bases). This CDR3 has 15 amino acids. CDR1 KGHSH and CDR2 LQKENI come from the germline V gene. Trimming took 3 bases from V and 4 from J, leaving 15 bases between them. CDR3 in DNA: TGTGCCAGCTCACCTGGGGGATTCTCAGGCACTGAAGCTTTCTTT. It specifies CASSPGGFSGTEAFF. The full variable domain, its missing parts supplied by reference TRBV18 and TRBJ1-1, is NAGVMQNPRHLVRRRGQEARLRCSPMKGHSHVYWYRQLPEEGLKFMVYLQKENIIDESGMPKERFSAEFPKEGPSILRIQQVVRGDSAAYFCASSPGGFSGTEAFFGQGTRLTVV.

At least ten counts were recorded for this clonotype. The chain recombines TRBV12-3 or TRBV12-4 with TRBJ2-2; weak D call: TRBD1 (5 bases). Trimming shortened V by 5 bases and J by 15 bases, and 16 bases separated the two germline ends. The CDR3 is made up of 12 amino acids. The CDR3 DNA sequence: TGTGCCAGCAGTATCCAGGGTTTAGTAATGTTTTTT. Translation: CASSIQGLVMFF.

This clonotype was seen more than once but under ten times. The chain links TRBV6-6 to TRBJ2-3, with a possible D match to TRBD2 (6 bases). CDR1 and CDR2 (germline): MNHNY, SVGAGI (reference sequence). Trimming removed 0 bases at V and 4 bases at J, with 14 bases between. This CDR3 is built from 16 residues. DNA for the CDR3: TGTGCCAGCAGTTACTCATCGCGGGAAATGGCAGATACGCAGTATTTT. Translated: CASSYSSREMADTQYF.

A few counts support this clonotype. This chain uses TRBV20-1 with TRBJ1-5; 7 nucleotides align to TRBD1. CDR3 size: 13 residues. CDR1 and CDR2 from the germline V gene are DFQATT and SNEGSKA (reference sequence). V lost 5 bases, J lost 4 bases, and 5 bases stayed unmatched. CDR3 in amino acids: CSASETGNQPQHF. The CDR3 DNA follows: TGCAGTGCTTCCGAGACAGGGAATCAGCCCCAGCATTTT.

This clonotype was counted ten times or more. The rearrangement uses TRBV12-3 or TRBV12-4 and TRBJ2-2; tentative D call: TRBD1 (6 bases). The germline V and J ends were trimmed by 4 bases and 6 bases, with 15 bases remaining between them. The CDR3 covers 15 residues. CDR3 protein: CASSSVVQGPGELFF. CDR3 sequence (DNA): TGTGCCAGCAGTTCGGTTGTACAGGGTCCCGGGGAGCTGTTTTTT.

This clonotype was counted ten times or more. The chain recombines TRBV12-3 or TRBV12-4 with TRBJ1-2, with D perhaps matching TRBD1 (5 bases). The CDR3 is 17 amino acids. Trimming pared 1 base from V and 6 bases from J, leaving 21 bases between. As DNA, the CDR3 is TGTGCCAGCAGTTTAGGGGGATCGGGGGACCTTCGGGATGGCTACACCTTC. This translates into CASSLGGSGDLRDGYTF.

This clonotype was seen at least ten times. The chain couples TRBV5-1 to TRBJ2-7, with 12 bases aligning to TRBD2. Germline values: CDR1 SGHRS, CDR2 YFSETQ. The J segment lost 3 bases and the V segment lost 1 base, leaving 11 bases of the junction unmatched. The CDR3 has 18 residues. DNA of the CDR3: TGCGCCAGCAGCTTGAAACCAACGGGACTAGCGGGTGACTACGAGCAGTACTTC. Amino acids: CASSLKPTGLAGDYEQYF.

This clonotype was counted many times. The chain couples TRBV28 to TRBJ1-2, with D unclear. Trimming shortened V by 4 bases and J by 2 bases, and 8 bases separated the two germline ends. The CDR3 spans 13 residues. In germline, CDR1 is MDHEN, CDR2 SYDVKM. The CDR3 protein is CASSSSENYGYTF. In DNA form, the CDR3 reads TGTGCCAGCAGTTCCTCGGAGAACTATGGCTACACCTTC.

This clonotype appeared many times. The chain carries TRBV28 and TRBJ2-7, with D uncertain. The CDR3 spans 12 residues. V was trimmed by 5 bases and J by 9 bases, leaving 14 bases between them. CDR1 is MDHEN and CDR2 is SYDVKM in the germline V gene. The CDR3 region has the DNA TGTGCCAGCAGTCGCCTCTACGATATGCAGTACTTC. The encoded protein is CASSRLYDMQYF.

This clonotype was seen at least ten times. The chain has TRBV3-2 and TRBJ2-1; TRBD2, the table's D call, was not compared with the DNA. TRBV3-2 is noted as a pseudogene. CDR3 length equals 14 residues. The CDR3 here is CASSQGKSSDEQFF. In DNA form, the CDR3 reads TGTGCCAGCAGCCAAGGGAAGTCTAGCGATGAGCAGTTCTTC.

In its sample, this clonotype was seen many times. The rearrangement links TRBV28 to TRBJ1-5, with a weak D call TRBD1 (5 bases). The CDR3 runs to 16 residues. Germline V gene data show CDR1 as MDHEN and CDR2 as SYDVKM. Trimming shortened V by 4 bases and J by 2 bases, and 15 bases separated the two germline ends. In nucleotides, the CDR3 is TGTGCCAGCAGTTCGGGGCGGAGAGGGGGCAATCAGCCCCAGCATTTT. Its protein is CASSSGRRGGNQPQHF.

This clonotype occurred a few times. The chain carries TRBV25-1 and TRBJ1-1; D gene ambiguous. The V gene lost 4 bases and the J gene lost 1 base, with 7 bases spanning the gap. The CDR3 totals 13 residues. Looked up from germline, CDR1 is MGHDK and CDR2 is SYGVNS. The CDR3 nucleotides are TGTGCCAGCAGTGCACAGTCGAACACTGAAGCTTTCTTT. Residues: CASSAQSNTEAFF.

In this sample, this clonotype turned up a few times. This chain links TRBV27 with TRBJ2-3; a weak D match, TRBD2 (6 bases). CDR3 length: 16 amino acids. V lost 0 bases, J lost 4 bases, and 14 bases lay in between. Germline CDR1 reads MNHEY; CDR2 reads SMNVEV (reference sequence). The CDR3 loop is CASSLSPGVTADTQYF. CDR3 coding DNA: TGTGCCAGCAGTTTATCCCCGGGGGTCACTGCAGATACGCAGTATTTT.

This clonotype was observed a handful of times. The chain recombines TRBV9 with TRBJ1-2, with TRBD1 matching 7 bases. Trimming took 0 bases from V and 4 from J; bases not matched to a gene: 3. The CDR3 has 14 residues. Germline V lookup: CDR1 SGDLS, CDR2 YYNGEE. The DNA of the CDR3 is TGTGCCAGCAGCGTAGAACAGGGGTTCTATGGCTACACCTTC. It encodes CASSVEQGFYGYTF. The full variable domain, with the rest looked up from reference TRBV9 and TRBJ1-2, is DSGVTQTPKHLITATGQRVTLRCSPRSGDLSVYWYQQSLDQGLQFLIQYYNGEERAKGNILERFSAQQFPDLHSELNLSSLELGDSALYFCASSVEQGFYGYTFGSGTRLTVV.

This clonotype appeared a few times. The chain uses TRBV5-8 and TRBJ2-1; 9 positions agree with TRBD2. This CDR3 is built from 16 residues. V gave up 4 bases and J gave up 5 bases; unmatched junction bases: 10. CDR1 is SGHTS and CDR2 is YDEGEE in the germline V gene. DNA for the CDR3: TGTGCCAGCAGCATTAGCGGGAGAACTTGGGACAATGAGCAGTTCTTC. It translates to CASSISGRTWDNEQFF.